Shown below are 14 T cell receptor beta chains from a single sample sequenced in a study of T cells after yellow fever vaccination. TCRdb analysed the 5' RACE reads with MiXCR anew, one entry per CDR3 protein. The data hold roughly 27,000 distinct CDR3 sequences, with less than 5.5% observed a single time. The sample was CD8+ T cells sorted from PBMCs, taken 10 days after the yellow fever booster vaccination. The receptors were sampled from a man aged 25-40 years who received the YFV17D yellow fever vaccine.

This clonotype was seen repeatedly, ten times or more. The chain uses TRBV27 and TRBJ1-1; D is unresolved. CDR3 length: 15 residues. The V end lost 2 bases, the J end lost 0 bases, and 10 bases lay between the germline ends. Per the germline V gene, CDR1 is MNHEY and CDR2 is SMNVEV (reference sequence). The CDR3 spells CASSLISPVNTEAFF. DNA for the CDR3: TGTGCCAGCAGTTTAATATCCCCGGTGAACACTGAAGCTTTCTTT.

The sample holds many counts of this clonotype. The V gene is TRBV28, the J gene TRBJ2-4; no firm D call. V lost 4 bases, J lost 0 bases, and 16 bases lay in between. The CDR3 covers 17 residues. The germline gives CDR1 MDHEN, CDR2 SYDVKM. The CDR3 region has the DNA TGTGCCAGCAGTTCCGCCCTCCCAGCGCTAGCCAAAAACATTCAGTACTTC. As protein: CASSSALPALAKNIQYF.

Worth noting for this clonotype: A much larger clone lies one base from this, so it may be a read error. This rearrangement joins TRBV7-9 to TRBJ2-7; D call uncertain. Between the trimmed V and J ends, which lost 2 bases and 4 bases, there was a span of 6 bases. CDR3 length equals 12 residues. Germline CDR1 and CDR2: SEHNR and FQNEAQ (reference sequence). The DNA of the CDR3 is TGTGCCAGCAGCTTATTAAGGTACGAGCAGTACTTC. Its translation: CASSLLRYEQYF.

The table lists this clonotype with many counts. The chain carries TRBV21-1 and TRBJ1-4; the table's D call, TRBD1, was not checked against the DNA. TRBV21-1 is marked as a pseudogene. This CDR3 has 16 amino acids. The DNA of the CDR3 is TGTGCCAGCAGCAGTGGCGCGGATGGGGATAATGAAAAACTGTTTTTT. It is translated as CASSSGADGDNEKLFF.

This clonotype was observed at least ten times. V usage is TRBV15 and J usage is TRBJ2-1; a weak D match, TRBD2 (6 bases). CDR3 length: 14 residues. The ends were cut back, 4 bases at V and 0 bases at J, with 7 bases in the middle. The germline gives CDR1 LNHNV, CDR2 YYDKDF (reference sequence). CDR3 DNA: TGTGCCACCAGCAAAGCGGGCTCCTACAATGAGCAGTTCTTC. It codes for CATSKAGSYNEQFF.

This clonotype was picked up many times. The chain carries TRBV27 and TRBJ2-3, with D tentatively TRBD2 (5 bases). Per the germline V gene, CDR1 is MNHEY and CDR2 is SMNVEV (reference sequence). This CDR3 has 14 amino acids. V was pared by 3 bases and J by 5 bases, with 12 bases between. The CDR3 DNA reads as TGTGCCAGCAGTTTTGGAGGACCCAAAGATACGCAGTATTTT. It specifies CASSFGGPKDTQYF.

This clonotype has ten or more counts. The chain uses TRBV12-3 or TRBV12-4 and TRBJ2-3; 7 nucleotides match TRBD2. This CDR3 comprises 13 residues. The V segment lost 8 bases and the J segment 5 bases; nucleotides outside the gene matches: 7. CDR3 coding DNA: TGTGCCAGCGGCCAGCGGGGAAAAGATACGCAGTATTTT. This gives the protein CASGQRGKDTQYF.

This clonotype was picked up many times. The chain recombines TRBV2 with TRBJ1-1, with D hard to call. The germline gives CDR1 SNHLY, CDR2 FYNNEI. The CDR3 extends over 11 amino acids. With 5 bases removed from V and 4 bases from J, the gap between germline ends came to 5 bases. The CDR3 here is CASSQSTEAFF. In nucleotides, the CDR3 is TGTGCCAGCAGTCAAAGCACTGAAGCTTTCTTT.

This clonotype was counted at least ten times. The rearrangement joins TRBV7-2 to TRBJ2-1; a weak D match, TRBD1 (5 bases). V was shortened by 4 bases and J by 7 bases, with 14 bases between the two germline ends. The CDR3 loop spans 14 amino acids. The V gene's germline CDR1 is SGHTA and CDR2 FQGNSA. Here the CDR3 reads CASSSGHPGNEQFF. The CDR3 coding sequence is TGTGCCAGCAGCTCCGGACATCCCGGGAATGAGCAGTTCTTC.

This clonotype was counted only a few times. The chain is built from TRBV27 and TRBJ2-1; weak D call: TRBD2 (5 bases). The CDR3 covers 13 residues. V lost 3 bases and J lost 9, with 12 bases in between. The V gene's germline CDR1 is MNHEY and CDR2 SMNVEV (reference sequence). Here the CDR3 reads CASSFTSFSEQFF. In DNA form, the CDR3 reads TGTGCCAGCAGTTTTACTAGTTTCAGTGAGCAGTTCTTC.

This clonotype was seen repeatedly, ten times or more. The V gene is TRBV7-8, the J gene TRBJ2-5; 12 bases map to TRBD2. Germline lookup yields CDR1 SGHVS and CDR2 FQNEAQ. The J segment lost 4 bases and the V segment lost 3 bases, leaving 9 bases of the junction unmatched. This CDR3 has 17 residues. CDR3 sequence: CASSFPTSGSDGETQYF. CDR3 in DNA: TGTGCCAGCAGCTTCCCGACTAGCGGGAGTGATGGAGAGACCCAGTACTTC.

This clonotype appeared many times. Written as DNA, the CDR3 is TGCAGCTTGGGCAGGAGTAACTATGGCTACACCTTC. Its translation is CSLGRSNYGYTF. The chain combines TRBV29-1 with TRBJ1-2, with D hard to call. This CDR3 spans 12 amino acids. Trimming pared 8 bases from V and 1 base from J, leaving 11 bases between. CDR1 and CDR2 (germline): SQVTM, ANQGSEA.

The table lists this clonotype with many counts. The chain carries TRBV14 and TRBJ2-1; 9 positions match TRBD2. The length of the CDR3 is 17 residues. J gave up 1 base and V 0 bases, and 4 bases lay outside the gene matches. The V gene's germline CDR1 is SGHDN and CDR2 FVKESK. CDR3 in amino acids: CASSQEELAGSYNEQFF. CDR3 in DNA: TGTGCCAGCAGCCAAGAGGAACTAGCGGGTTCCTACAATGAGCAGTTCTTC.

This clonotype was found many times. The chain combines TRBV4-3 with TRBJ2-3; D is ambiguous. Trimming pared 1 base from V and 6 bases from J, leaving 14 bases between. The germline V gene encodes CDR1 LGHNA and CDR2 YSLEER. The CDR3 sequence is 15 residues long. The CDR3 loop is CASSQGVRSGDTQYF. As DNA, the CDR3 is TGCGCCAGCAGCCAAGGAGTGCGGAGTGGGGATACGCAGTATTTT.